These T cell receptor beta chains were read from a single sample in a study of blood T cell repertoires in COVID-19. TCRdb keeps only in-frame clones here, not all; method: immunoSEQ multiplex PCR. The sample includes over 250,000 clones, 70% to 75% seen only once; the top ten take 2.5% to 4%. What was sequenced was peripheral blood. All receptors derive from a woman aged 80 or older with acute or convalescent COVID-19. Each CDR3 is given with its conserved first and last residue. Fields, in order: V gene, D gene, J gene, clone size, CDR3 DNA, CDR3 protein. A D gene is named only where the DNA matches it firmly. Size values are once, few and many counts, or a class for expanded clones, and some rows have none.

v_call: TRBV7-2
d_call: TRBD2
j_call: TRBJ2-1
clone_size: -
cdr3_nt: TGTGCCAGCAGACCACTTTCGTTAGCGGGGGGGCGCAATGAGCAGTTCTTC
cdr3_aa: CASRPLSLAGGRNEQFF

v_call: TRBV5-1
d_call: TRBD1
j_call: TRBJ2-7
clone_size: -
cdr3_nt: TGCGCCAGCAGCCAGGGACAGACCTACGAGCAGTACTTC
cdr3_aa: CASSQGQTYEQYF

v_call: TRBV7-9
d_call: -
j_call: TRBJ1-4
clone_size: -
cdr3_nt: TGTGCCAGCAGCTTAGGCCAGGACTCTAATGAAAAACTGTTTTTT
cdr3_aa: CASSLGQDSNEKLFF

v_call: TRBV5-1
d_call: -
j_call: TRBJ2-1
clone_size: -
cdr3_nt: TGCGCCAGCAGCTTGTTCCACTCCTACAATGAGCAGTTCTTC
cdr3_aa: CASSLFHSYNEQFF

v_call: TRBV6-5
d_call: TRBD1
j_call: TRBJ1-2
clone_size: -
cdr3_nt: TGTGCCAGCAGCCGGGACAGCCCCTATGGCTACACCTTC
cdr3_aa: CASSRDSPYGYTF

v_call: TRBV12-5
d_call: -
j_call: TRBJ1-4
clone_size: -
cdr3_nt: TGTGCTAGTGGTTTATCCGAGGCCCATAGGGAAAAACTGTTTTTT
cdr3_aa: CASGLSEAHREKLFF

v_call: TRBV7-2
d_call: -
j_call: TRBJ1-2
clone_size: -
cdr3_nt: TGTGCCAGCACCGCGGGGGGCAGAGGCTATGGCTACACCTTC
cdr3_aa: CASTAGGRGYGYTF

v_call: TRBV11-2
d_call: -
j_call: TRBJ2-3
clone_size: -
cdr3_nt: TGTGCCAGCAGCTTGGCGGGCACAGATACGCAGTATTTT
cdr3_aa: CASSLAGTDTQYF

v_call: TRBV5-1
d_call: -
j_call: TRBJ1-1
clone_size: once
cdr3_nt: TGCGCCAGCAGCACCGCAACAGAGAACACTGAAGCTTTCTTT
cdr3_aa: CASSTATENTEAFF

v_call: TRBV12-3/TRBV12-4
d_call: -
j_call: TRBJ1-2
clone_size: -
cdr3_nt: TGTGCCAGCAGTTTTTCCAGGGTAAACGGCTACACCTTC
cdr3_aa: CASSFSRVNGYTF

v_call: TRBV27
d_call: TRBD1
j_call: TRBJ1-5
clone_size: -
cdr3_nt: TGTGCCAGCAGTAGGACAGGGCCCCAACGCAATCAGCCCCAGCATTTT
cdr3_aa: CASSRTGPQRNQPQHF

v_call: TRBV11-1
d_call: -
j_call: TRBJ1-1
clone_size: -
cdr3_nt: TGTGCCAGCAGCAATACGAGGACTGAAGCTTTCTTT
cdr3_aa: CASSNTRTEAFF

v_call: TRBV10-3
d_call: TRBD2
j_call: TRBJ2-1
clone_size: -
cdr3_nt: TGTGCCATCAGTGGGCCCCGGACTAGCGGGGCCTCAGAACGCTACAATGAGCAGTTCTTC
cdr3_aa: CAISGPRTSGASERYNEQFF

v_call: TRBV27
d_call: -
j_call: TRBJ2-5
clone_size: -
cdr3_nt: TGTGCCAGCAGTTTAAGGTGGGCTAGCCAACCCCAAGAGACCCAGTACTTC
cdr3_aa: CASSLRWASQPQETQYF

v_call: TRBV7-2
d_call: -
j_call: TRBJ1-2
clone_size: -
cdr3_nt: TGTGCCAGCAGCTTAGGGAGACTCTATGGCTACACCTTC
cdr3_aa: CASSLGRLYGYTF

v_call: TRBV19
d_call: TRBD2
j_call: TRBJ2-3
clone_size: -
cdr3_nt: TGTGCCAGTAGACGGGGGGGCACAGATACGCAGTATTTT
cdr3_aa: CASRRGGTDTQYF

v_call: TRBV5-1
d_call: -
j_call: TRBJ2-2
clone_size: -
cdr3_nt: TGCGCCAGCAGCTTGTTCCTCGGGGAGCTGTTTTTT
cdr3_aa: CASSLFLGELFF

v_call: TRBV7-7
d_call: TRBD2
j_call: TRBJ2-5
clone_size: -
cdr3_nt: TGTGCCAGCAGCTTATGGCGGGGGGATTGGAAGACCCAGTACTTC
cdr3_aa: CASSLWRGDWKTQYF

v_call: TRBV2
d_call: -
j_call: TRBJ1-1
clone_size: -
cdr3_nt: TGTGCCAGCACCGGACAAATGAACACTGAAGCTTTCTTT
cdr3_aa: CASTGQMNTEAFF

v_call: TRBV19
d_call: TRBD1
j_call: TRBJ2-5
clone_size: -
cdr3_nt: TGTGCCAGTTTCGGACAGGGATCCCAAGAGACCCAGTACTTC
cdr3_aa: CASFGQGSQETQYF

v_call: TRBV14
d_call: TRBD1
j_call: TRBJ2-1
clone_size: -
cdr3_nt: TGTGCCAGCAGCCAAGTGCTGGGACAGGGGTACGAGTTCTTC
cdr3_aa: CASSQVLGQGYEFF

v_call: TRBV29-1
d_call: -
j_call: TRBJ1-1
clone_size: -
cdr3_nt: TGCAGCGTTCTTCGTTCGCGGGACACTGAAGCTTTCTTT
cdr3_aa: CSVLRSRDTEAFF

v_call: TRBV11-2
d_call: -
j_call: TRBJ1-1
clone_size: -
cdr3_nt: TGTGCCAGCAGCAGAACAGGGCAAAGTACTGAAGCTTTCTTT
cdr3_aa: CASSRTGQSTEAFF

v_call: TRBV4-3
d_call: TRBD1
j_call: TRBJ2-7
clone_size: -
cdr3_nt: TGCGCCAGCAGCCAGTGGGCAGGACAGGGGACCTACGAGCAGTACTTC
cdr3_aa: CASSQWAGQGTYEQYF

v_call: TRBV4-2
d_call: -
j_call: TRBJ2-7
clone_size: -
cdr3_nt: TGTGCCAGCAGCCAAGTTTGGGGGGTAAGCTCCTACGAGCAGTACTTC
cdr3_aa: CASSQVWGVSSYEQYF

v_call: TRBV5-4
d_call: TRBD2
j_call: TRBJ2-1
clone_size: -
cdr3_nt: TGTGCCAGCAGCGCCTCCGGGACTAGCGCCTACAATGAGCAGTTCTTC
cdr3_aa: CASSASGTSAYNEQFF

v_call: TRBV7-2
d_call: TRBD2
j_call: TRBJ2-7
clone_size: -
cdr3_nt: TGTGCCAGCAGCCCCTCTAGCGGGGGGACCTACGAGCAGTACTTC
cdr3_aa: CASSPSSGGTYEQYF

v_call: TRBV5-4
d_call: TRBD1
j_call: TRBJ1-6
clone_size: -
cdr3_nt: TGTGCCAGCAGCTTTGACAGGGCAAACCTCAATTCACCCCTCCACTTT
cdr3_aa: CASSFDRANLNSPLHF

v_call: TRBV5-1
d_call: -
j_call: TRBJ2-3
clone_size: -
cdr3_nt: TGCGCCAGCAGCTTGGGTGGCGGAGCTAGCACAGATACGCAGTATTTT
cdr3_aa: CASSLGGGASTDTQYF

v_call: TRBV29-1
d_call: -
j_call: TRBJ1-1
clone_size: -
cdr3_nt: TGCAGCGCCCAGAGACAGATGAACACTGAAGCTTTCTTT
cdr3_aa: CSAQRQMNTEAFF

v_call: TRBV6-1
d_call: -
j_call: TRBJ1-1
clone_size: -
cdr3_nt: TGTGCCAGCAGTGAAAGGTCAGGGATGAACACTGAAGCTTTCTTT
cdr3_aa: CASSERSGMNTEAFF

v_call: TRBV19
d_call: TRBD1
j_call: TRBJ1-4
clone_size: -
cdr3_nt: TGTGCCAGTAGTTTACCCCCCGGACAGGGGGGAATGAGTGAAAAACTGTTTTTT
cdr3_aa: CASSLPPGQGGMSEKLFF

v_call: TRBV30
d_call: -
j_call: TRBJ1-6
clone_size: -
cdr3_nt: TGTGCCTGGAGTCTTAAGCCAGGACAGCTTAATAATTCACCCCTCCACTTT
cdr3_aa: CAWSLKPGQLNNSPLHF

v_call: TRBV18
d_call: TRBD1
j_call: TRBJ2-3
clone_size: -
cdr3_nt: TGTGCCAGCTCACCGGGACAGGGGAATCGAGTGACAGATACGCAGTATTTT
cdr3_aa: CASSPGQGNRVTDTQYF

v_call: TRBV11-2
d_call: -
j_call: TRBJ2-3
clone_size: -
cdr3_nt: TGTGCCAGCAGCGGAGCTCTCACAGATACGCAGTATTTT
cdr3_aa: CASSGALTDTQYF

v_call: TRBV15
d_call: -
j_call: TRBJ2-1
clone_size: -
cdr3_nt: TGTGCCACCAGCAGAGATGAGCAGGCCTACAATGAGCAGTTCTTC
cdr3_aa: CATSRDEQAYNEQFF

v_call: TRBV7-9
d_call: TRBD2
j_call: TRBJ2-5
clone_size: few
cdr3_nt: TGTGCCAGCAGTCCTCCACCGGGACTAGCGGTAGAGACCCAGTACTTC
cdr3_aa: CASSPPPGLAVETQYF

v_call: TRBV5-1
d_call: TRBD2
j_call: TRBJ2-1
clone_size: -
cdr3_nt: TGCGCCAGCAGCTTGGCCGTAGCGGGACGTCGGGATGAGCAGTTCTTC
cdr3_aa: CASSLAVAGRRDEQFF

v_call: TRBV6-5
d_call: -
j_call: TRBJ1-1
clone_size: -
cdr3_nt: TGTGCTACAGCCCAGGGAATGAACACTGAAGCTTTCTTT
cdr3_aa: CATAQGMNTEAFF

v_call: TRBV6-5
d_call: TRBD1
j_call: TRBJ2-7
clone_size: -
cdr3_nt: TGTGCCAGCATCTCAACAGGGGGCAGTTACGAGCAGTACTTC
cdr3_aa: CASISTGGSYEQYF

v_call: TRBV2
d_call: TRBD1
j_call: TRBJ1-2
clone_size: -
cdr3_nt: TGTGCCAGCAGTCCCGGGGGGACAGGGGTTGAAAACTACACCTTC
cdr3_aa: CASSPGGTGVENYTF

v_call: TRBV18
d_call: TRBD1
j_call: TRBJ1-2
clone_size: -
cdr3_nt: TGTGCCAGCTCACCTCAAGGGACAGGGGGCAGCTTTGATGGCTACACCTTC
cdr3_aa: CASSPQGTGGSFDGYTF

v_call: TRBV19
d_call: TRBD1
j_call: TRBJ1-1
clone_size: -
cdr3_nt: TGTGCCAGTAGTTCCTCGGGACAGGGGACTGAAGCTTTCTTT
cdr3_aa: CASSSSGQGTEAFF

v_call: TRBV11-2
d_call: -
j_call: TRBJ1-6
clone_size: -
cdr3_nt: TGTGCCAGCAGCCCAGGCTATCGACAAGAGCTCCACTTT
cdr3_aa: CASSPGYRQELHF

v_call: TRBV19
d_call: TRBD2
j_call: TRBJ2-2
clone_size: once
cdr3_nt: TGTGCCAGTAGTATAGGTCTAGCGGGAGGAAAAACCGGGGAGCTGTTTTTT
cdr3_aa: CASSIGLAGGKTGELFF